This T cell receptor beta chain stems from a study of blood T cell repertoires in COVID-19. Profiling relied on immunoSEQ multiplex PCR, and the TCRdb table lists in-frame clones only, not all of them. Among approximately 490,000 clones listed, approximately 86% were seen once. This clone occurred a few times. Germline trimming cut 2 bases from V and 4 bases from J; bases unmatched to any gene: 7. Germline-derived CDR1 and CDR2 are KGHSH and LQKENI. This CDR3 comprises 15 residues. This receptor was obtained from a woman younger than 30 who had recovered from COVID-19. This chain joins TRBV18 and TRBJ2-7; 8 bases match TRBD2. The material sequenced was PBMCs or T cells enriched from blood (not recorded which). CDR3: CASSPSGGSFYEQYF. The DNA of the CDR3 is TGTGCCAGCTCACCATCGGGGGGGAGTTTTTACGAGCAGTACTTC. The full variable domain, in which reference TRBV18 and TRBJ2-7 provide the parts outside the CDR3, is NAGVMQNPRHLVRRRGQEARLRCSPMKGHSHVYWYRQLPEEGLKFMVYLQKENIIDESGMPKERFSAEFPKEGPSILRIQQVVRGDSAAYFCASSPSGGSFYEQYFGPGTRLTVT.